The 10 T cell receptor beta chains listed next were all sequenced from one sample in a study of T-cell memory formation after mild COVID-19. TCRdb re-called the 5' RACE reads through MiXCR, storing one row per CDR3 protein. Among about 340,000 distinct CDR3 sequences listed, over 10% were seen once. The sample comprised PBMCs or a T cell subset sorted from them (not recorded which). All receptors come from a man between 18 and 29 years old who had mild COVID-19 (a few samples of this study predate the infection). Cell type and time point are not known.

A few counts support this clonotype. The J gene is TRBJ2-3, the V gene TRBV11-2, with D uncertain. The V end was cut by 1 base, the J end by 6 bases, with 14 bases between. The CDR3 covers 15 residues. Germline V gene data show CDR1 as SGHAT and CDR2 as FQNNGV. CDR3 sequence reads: CASSLGGTAVDTQYF. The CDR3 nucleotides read TGTGCCAGCAGCTTAGGTGGAACCGCCGTGGATACGCAGTATTTT.

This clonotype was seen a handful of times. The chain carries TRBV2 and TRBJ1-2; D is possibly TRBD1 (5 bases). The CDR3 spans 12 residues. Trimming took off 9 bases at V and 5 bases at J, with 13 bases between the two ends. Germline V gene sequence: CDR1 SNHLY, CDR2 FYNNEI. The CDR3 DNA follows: TGTGCCAGGAAAGACGGGGGGTATGGCTACACCTTC. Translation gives CARKDGGYGYTF.

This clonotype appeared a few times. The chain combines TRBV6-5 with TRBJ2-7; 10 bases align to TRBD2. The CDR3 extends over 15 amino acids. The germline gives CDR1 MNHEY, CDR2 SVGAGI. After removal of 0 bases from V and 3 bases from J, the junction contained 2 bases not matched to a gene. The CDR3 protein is CASSYSASGGYEQYV. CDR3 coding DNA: TGTGCCAGCAGTTACTCGGCTAGCGGGGGCTACGAGCAGTACGTC.

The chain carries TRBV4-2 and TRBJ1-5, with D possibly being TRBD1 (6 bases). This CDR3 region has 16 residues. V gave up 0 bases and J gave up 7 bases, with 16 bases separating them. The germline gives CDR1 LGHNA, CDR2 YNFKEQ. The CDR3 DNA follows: TGTGCCAGCAGCCAAGATGCCTCACAGGGACGCCAGCCCCAGCATTTT. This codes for CASSQDASQGRQPQHF.

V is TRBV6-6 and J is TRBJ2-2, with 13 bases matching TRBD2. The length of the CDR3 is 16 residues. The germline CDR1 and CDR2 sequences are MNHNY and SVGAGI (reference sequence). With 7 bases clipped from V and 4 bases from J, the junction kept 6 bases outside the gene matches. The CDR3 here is CASILLAGGPTGELFF. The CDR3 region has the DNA TGTGCCAGCATACTACTAGCGGGGGGGCCCACCGGGGAGCTGTTTTTT.

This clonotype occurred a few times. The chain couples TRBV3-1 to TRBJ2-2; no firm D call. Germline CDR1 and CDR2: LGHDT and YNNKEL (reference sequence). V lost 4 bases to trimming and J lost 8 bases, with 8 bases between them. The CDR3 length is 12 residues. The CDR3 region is CASSPYLGELFF. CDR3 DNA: TGTGCCAGCAGCCCTTATTTGGGGGAGCTGTTTTTT.

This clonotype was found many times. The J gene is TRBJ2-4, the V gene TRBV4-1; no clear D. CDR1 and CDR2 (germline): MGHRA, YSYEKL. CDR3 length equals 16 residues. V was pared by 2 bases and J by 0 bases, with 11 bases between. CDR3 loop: CASSQQDALAKNIQYF. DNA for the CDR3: TGCGCCAGCAGCCAACAGGACGCTCTAGCCAAAAACATTCAGTACTTC.

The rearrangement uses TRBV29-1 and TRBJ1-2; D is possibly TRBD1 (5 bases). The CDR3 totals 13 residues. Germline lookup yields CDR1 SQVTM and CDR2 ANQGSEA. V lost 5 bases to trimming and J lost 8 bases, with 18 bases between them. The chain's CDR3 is CSVSGTQRGGYTF. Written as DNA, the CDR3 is TGCAGCGTTAGCGGGACCCAACGAGGGGGCTACACCTTC.

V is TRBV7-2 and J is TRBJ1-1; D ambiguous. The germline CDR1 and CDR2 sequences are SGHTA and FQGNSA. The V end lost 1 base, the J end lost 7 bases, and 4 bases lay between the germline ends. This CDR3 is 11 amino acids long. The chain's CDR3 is CASSLEVEAFF. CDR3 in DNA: TGTGCCAGCAGCTTAGAGGTTGAAGCTTTCTTT.

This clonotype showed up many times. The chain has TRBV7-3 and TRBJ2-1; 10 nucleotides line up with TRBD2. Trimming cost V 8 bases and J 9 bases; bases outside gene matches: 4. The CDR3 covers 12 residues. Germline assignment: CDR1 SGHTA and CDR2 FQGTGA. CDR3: CASGTSDSEQFF. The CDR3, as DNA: TGTGCCAGCGGGACTAGCGACAGTGAGCAGTTCTTC.